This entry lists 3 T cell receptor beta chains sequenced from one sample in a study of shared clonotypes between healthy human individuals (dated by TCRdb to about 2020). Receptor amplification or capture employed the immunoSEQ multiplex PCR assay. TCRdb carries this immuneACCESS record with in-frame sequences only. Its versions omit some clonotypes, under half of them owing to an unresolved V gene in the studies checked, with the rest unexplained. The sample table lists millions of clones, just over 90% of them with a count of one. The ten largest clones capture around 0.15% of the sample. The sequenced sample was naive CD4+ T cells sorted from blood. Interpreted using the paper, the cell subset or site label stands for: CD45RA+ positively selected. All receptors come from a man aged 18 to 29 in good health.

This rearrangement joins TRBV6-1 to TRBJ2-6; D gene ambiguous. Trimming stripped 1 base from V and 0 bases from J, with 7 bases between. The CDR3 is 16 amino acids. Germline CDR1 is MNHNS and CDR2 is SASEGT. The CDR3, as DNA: TGTGCCAGCAGTGAAGTCTGGGTCTCTGGGGCCAACGTCCTGACTTTC. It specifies CASSEVWVSGANVLTF.

CDR3 protein: CATSRDRIPGTEAFF. The CDR3 DNA follows: TGTGCCACCAGCAGAGATCGAATCCCGGGCACTGAAGCTTTCTTT. The chain combines TRBV15 with TRBJ1-1; D call uncertain. The CDR3 extends over 15 amino acids. With 0 bases removed from V and 4 bases from J, the gap between germline ends came to 12 bases. Per germline, CDR1 LNHNV and CDR2 YYDKDF (reference sequence). The complete variable domain, with remaining parts taken from reference TRBV15 and TRBJ1-1, reads DAMVIQNPRYQVTQFGKPVTLSCSQTLNHNVMYWYQQKSSQAPKLLFHYYDKDFNNEADTPDNFQSRRPNTSFCFLDIRSPGLGDTAMYLCATSRDRIPGTEAFFGQGTRLTVV.

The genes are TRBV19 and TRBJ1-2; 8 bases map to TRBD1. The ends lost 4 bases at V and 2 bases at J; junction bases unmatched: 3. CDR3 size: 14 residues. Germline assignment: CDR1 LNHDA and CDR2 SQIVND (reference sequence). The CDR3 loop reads CASSTRDRNYGYTF. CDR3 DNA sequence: TGTGCCAGTAGTACCCGGGACAGGAACTATGGCTACACCTTC.